A selection of T cell receptor beta chains follows, all from one sample in a study of cytomegalovirus exposure and HLA in healthy donors. Data came from immunoSEQ multiplex PCR; TCRdb stores just in-frame clones and leaves some out. The sample contains around 75,000 clones, around three quarters of which appear only once. The specimen was PBMCs. The receptors stem from a man in his forties in good health and CMV-seronegative. Each CDR3 is given with its conserved first and last residue. The D gene is left open where the match is weak. Expanded clones get a size class; other rows say once, few or many, or leave the size out.

size	V	J	D	DNA	CDR3
-	TRBV11-2	TRBJ2-5	-	TGTGCCAGCAGCGTAGGCAGGGTGGAGACCCAGTACTTC	CASSVGRVETQYF
few	TRBV5-4	TRBJ1-6	-	TGTGCCAGCAGCCCCCCCGGGAGCTCCTATAATTCACCCCTCCACTTT	CASSPPGSSYNSPLHF
once	TRBV6-5	TRBJ1-2	TRBD1	TGTGCCAGCAGTTGGACAGGGCCGTTTGAAAACTATGGCTACACCTTC	CASSWTGPFENYGYTF
-	TRBV6-5	TRBJ2-2	TRBD1	TGTGCCAGCAAGATGACAGGGGCTATCACCGGGGAGCTGTTTTTT	CASKMTGAITGELFF
-	TRBV28	TRBJ2-3	TRBD1	TGTGCCAGCAGTTTCCCGATGGACAGGGGGTTGTATTTT	CASSFPMDRGLYF
-	TRBV6-5	TRBJ1-6	-	TGTGCCAGCAGTCCCAGGGAATTTAATTCACCCCTCCACTTT	CASSPREFNSPLHF
once	TRBV7-7	TRBJ2-5	-	TGTGCTAGCAGCTTAGACAGAACGGAGACCCAGTACTTC	CASSLDRTETQYF
-	TRBV7-9	TRBJ2-7	-	TGTGCCAGCAGCTTCGGGGGTGAGGGTTACGAGCAGTACTTC	CASSFGGEGYEQYF
-	TRBV12-5	TRBJ1-1	-	TGTGCTGGGGCCGGGGGACCCCTGGGCACTGAAGCTTTCTTT	CAGAGGPLGTEAFF
once	TRBV6-5	TRBJ2-3	-	TGTGCCAGCAGTTACTCGGGGGGAACGGGCACAGATACGCAGTATTTT	CASSYSGGTGTDTQYF
-	TRBV6-5	TRBJ2-5	-	TGTGCCAGCAGTCTGGAAGAGGGGGACCAAGAGACCCAGTACTTC	CASSLEEGDQETQYF
-	TRBV11-3	TRBJ2-2	TRBD1	TGTGCCAGCAGCTTGACAGGGGGCTTTACCGGGGAGCTGTTTTTT	CASSLTGGFTGELFF
few	TRBV7-2	TRBJ2-1	-	TGTGCCAGCAGCTCCGGGACTCTTAACAATGAGCAGTTCTTC	CASSSGTLNNEQFF
-	TRBV19	TRBJ1-1	-	TGTGCCAGTAGTGTCAGGGTGAGGGACACTGAGGCTTTCTTT	CASSVRVRDTEAFF
-	TRBV1	TRBJ2-2	-	TGCACCAGCAGCTCCGGGACTAGCGGGGGTAGCACCGGGGAGCTGTTTTTT	CTSSSGTSGGSTGELFF
few	TRBV12-5	TRBJ2-1	-	TGTGCTAGTGCCCGGGGATCCAATGAGCAGTTCTTC	CASARGSNEQFF
once	TRBV7-3	TRBJ1-6	-	TGTGCCAGCAGCCGGCAGCAGGGCCCCGATTCACCCCTCCACTTT	CASSRQQGPDSPLHF
-	TRBV29-1	TRBJ2-7	TRBD1	TGCAGCGTCGCGCCCGGGACAGGGTACGAGCAGTACTTC	CSVAPGTGYEQYF
-	TRBV29-1	TRBJ2-1	-	TGCAGTAGCGGCTACAATGAGCAGTTCTTC	CSSGYNEQFF
-	TRBV29-1	TRBJ2-7	TRBD1	TGCAGCGTCGCGCCCGGGACAGGGTACGAGCAGTACTTC	CSVAPGTGYEQYF
-	TRBV28	TRBJ1-5	-	TGTGCCAGCAGTTTTGCGGGACGGTTGAATCAGCCCCAGCATTTT	CASSFAGRLNQPQHF
-	TRBV4-2	TRBJ2-5	TRBD2	TGTGCCAGCAGCCAAGAGCGGGGGGGCCAAGAGACCCAGTACTTC	CASSQERGGQETQYF
-	TRBV27	TRBJ2-7	-	TGTGCCAGCAGTTTATGGGGCAGACCCGTAACCTACGAGCAGTACTTC	CASSLWGRPVTYEQYF
-	TRBV5-4	TRBJ2-5	TRBD2	TGTGCCAGCAGCTTGGTTAGCGGGGGGTACCAAGAGACCCAGTACTTC	CASSLVSGGYQETQYF
-	TRBV9	TRBJ2-5	-	TGTGCCAGCAGCGTAGCCGTCACTCCTGAAGTGACCCAGTACTTC	CASSVAVTPEVTQYF
-	TRBV7-7	TRBJ2-3	TRBD1	TGTGCTAGCAGCTCGGGACAGACCACAGATACGCAGTATTTT	CASSSGQTTDTQYF
few	TRBV2	TRBJ1-5	-	TGTGCCAGCAGTGAACGGCCAGGGGCCCAGCATTTT	CASSERPGAQHF
once	TRBV6-1	TRBJ2-2	-	TGTGCCAGCAGTGGGGGGGTTGACACCGGGGAGCTGTTTTTT	CASSGGVDTGELFF
few	TRBV6-5	TRBJ2-3	TRBD2	TGTGCCAGCAGACCTAGCGGGGGCGCCCCAGATACGCAGTATTTT	CASRPSGGAPDTQYF
-	TRBV27	TRBJ1-4	TRBD1	TGTGCCAGGGAGCCGGGACAGGGACGCGAAAAACTGTTTTTT	CAREPGQGREKLFF
-	TRBV7-9	TRBJ2-1	TRBD1	TGTTCCAGCAGCTTATTCGGGGACAGGGGGTTCAATGAGCAGTTCTTC	CSSSLFGDRGFNEQFF
-	TRBV18	TRBJ1-2	TRBD1	TGTGCCAGCTCACCTCCTGACAGGGGGCGCGTCTATGGCTACACCTTC	CASSPPDRGRVYGYTF
-	TRBV7-8	TRBJ1-5	-	TGTGCCAGCAGCTTGGGCGGGTCTCATCAGCCCCAGCATTTT	CASSLGGSHQPQHF
-	TRBV25-1	TRBJ1-1	-	TGTGCCAGCAGTGCCGGGGTAAGGGACACTGAAGCTTTCTTT	CASSAGVRDTEAFF
-	TRBV27	TRBJ1-2	-	TGTGCCAGCGGTGAACAGTTCGGCTACACCTTC	CASGEQFGYTF
-	TRBV10-3	TRBJ1-4	TRBD1	TGTGCCATCAGTGCTCCGCCGGGACAGGGGGCTTTGCAGGAAAAACTGTTTTTT	CAISAPPGQGALQEKLFF
-	TRBV4-1	TRBJ1-5	-	TGCGCCAGCAGCTTTAGCGTGGGTCAGCCCCAGCATTTT	CASSFSVGQPQHF
-	TRBV27	TRBJ2-2	-	TGTGCCAGCAGTTTTGGTGGGGCCCGAATCACCGGGGAGCTGTTTTTT	CASSFGGARITGELFF
-	TRBV4-3	TRBJ2-3	-	TGCGCCAGCAGCCAAGGTAGGAGGATGGGTCCTGACACAGATACGCAGTATTTT	CASSQGRRMGPDTDTQYF
-	TRBV4-2	TRBJ2-1	-	TGTGCCAGCAGCCCAGGGATTGAGCAGTTCTTC	CASSPGIEQFF
-	TRBV4-3	TRBJ2-7	TRBD2	TGCGCCAGCAGCCAAGATCTTATGAGCGGGGGGGCCTACGAGCAGTACTTC	CASSQDLMSGGAYEQYF
few	TRBV5-1	TRBJ2-7	TRBD2	TGCGCCAGCAGCTGGGGGCCCCTAGCGGGGGAGGCCTACGAGCAGTACTTC	CASSWGPLAGEAYEQYF
once	TRBV7-6	TRBJ2-3	TRBD1	TGTGCCAGCAGCTTAGGACAGGGGTTTAGCACAGATACGCAGTATTTT	CASSLGQGFSTDTQYF
-	TRBV5-6	TRBJ2-7	TRBD1	TGTGCCAGCAGCACCCAGACAGGGAGTTCCTACGAGCAGTACTTC	CASSTQTGSSYEQYF
-	TRBV11-2	TRBJ2-5	-	TGTGCCAGCAGCTTATTGACACGGAATACCCAGTACTTC	CASSLLTRNTQYF
-	TRBV6-5	TRBJ2-7	-	TGTGCCAGCAGTTACTGGGGCCGCGGGGAATCCTACGAGCAGTACTTC	CASSYWGRGESYEQYF
-	TRBV28	TRBJ1-3	TRBD1	TGTGCCAGCAGTCCCGGGACAGCTCGAAACACCATATATTTT	CASSPGTARNTIYF
few	TRBV5-6	TRBJ1-2	TRBD1	TGTGCCAGCACAGAGGGACAGGGGGCGTACTATGGCTACACCTTC	CASTEGQGAYYGYTF
-	TRBV7-9	TRBJ2-3	TRBD2	TGTGCCAGCAGCGCTAGCGGGGGGCTCACAGATACGCAGTATTTT	CASSASGGLTDTQYF
once	TRBV4-1	TRBJ2-5	-	TGCGCCAGCAGCCAAGTGGGCCCGGGCGGGCAGTACTTC	CASSQVGPGGQYF
once	TRBV5-1	TRBJ1-1	-	TGCGCCAGCAGCTCCCAGGGGAGGGAAGGCACTGAAGCTTTCTTT	CASSSQGREGTEAFF
few	TRBV7-2	TRBJ1-1	-	TGTGCCAGCAGCGTAGGTAGACAGAACACTGAAGCTTTCTTT	CASSVGRQNTEAFF
-	TRBV9	TRBJ2-7	-	TGTGCCAGCAGCGTGGAAGATCAGGGTGGGTACTCCTACGAGCAGTACTTC	CASSVEDQGGYSYEQYF
-	TRBV6-6	TRBJ2-1	TRBD2	TGTGCCAGCAGTACTAGCGGGGCTCTCAATGAGCAGTTCTTC	CASSTSGALNEQFF
-	TRBV5-6	TRBJ2-3	TRBD1	TGTGCCAGCAGCATCAGGGGGCCCTCCACAGATACGCAGTATTTT	CASSIRGPSTDTQYF
few	TRBV27	TRBJ2-1	-	TGTGCCAGCAGTTTATCAGCCAGGGCCACCAACAAGCAGTTCTTC	CASSLSARATNKQFF
-	TRBV30	TRBJ2-7	-	TGTGCCTGGATCCCAGGGGCGCAGAACCTCCTCTACGAGCAGTACTTC	CAWIPGAQNLLYEQYF
medium-sized	TRBV6-4	TRBJ2-1	TRBD2	TGTGCCAGCAGTAGTAAGCGGGGCGACTTCGATGAGCAGTTCTTC	CASSSKRGDFDEQFF
once	TRBV29-1	TRBJ2-3	-	TGCAGCGTTGAAAGGAGGGGTACGCAGTATTTT	CSVERRGTQYF